This entry features one TCR beta chain sequence. The sample originates from a study of blood T cell repertoires in COVID-19. Trimming cost V 2 bases and J 7 bases, with 9 bases left between them. Germline CDR1 and CDR2: MNHNS and SASEGT. The CDR3 extends over 14 amino acids. Profiling relied on immunoSEQ multiplex PCR, and the TCRdb table lists in-frame clones only, not all of them. This sample has about 220,000 clones, with 70% to 90% found just once. The specimen was peripheral blood. This TCR derives from a human donor in a cohort sampled during active COVID-19. The chain recombines TRBV6-1 with TRBJ1-6, with a weak D call TRBD1 (5 bases). As DNA, the CDR3 is TGTGCCAGCAGTGAACGGAGGGGCAATTCACCCCTCCACTTT. Its protein is CASSERRGNSPLHF.